This T cell receptor beta chain was sequenced in a study of T cell responses to AZD1222 COVID-19 vaccine. Assay: immunoSEQ multiplex PCR; the TCRdb copy retains only in-frame clones and omits some. The sample holds over 130,000 clones; roughly 92% are singletons and the top ten take roughly 5%. The clonotype comes from an adult in good health. This specimen was peripheral blood, taken on day 0 of AZD1222 vaccination.

DNA of the CDR3: TGTGCCAGCAGCTTACAGGGGACCACCCCTTCACCGTTCTTC. Protein product: CASSLQGTTPSPFF. The chain carries TRBV7-2 and TRBJ2-1, with a tentative D call TRBD1 (6 bases). The CDR3 spans 14 residues. Germline CDR1 is SGHTA and CDR2 is FQGNSA. Between the trimmed V and J ends, which lost 2 bases and 15 bases, there was a span of 20 bases. The entire variable domain, with the rest obtained from reference TRBV7-2 and TRBJ2-1, is as follows: GAGVSQSPSNKVTEKGKDVELRCDPISGHTALYWYRQSLGQGLEFLIYFQGNSAPDKSGLPSDRFSAERTGGSVSTLTIQRTQQEDSAVYLCASSLQGTTPSPFFGPGTRLTVL.